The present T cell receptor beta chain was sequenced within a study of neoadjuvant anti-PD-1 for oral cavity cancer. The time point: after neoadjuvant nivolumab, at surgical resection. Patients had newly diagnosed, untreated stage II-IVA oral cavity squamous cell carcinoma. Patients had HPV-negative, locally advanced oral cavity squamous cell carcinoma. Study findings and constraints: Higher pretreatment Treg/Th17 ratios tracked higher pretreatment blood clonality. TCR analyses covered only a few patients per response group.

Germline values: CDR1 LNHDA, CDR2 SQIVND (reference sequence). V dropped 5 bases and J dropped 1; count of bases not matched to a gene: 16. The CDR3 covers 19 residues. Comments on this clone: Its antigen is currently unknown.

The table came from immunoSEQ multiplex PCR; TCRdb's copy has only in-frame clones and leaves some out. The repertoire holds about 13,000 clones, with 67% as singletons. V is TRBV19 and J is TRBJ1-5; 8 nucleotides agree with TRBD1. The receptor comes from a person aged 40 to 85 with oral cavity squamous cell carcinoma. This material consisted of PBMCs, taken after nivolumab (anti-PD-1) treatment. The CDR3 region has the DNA TGTGCCAGTAGTCCTGAGAGGCAGGGGGCGTTTACGAGCAATCAGCCCCAGCATTTT. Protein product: CASSPERQGAFTSNQPQHF. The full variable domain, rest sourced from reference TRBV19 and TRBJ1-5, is DGGITQSPKYLFRKEGQNVTLSCEQNLNHDAMYWYRQDPGQGLRLIYYSQIVNDFQKGDIAEGYSVSREKKESFPLTVTSAQKNPTAFYLCASSPERQGAFTSNQPQHFGDGTRLSIL.